This entry is about one T cell receptor (beta chain). What it binds is not known. These data originate in a study of T cell repertoires in cytomegalovirus infection. At the level of the study: In public TCR beta signatures, there were indications of both CMV infection and matching HLA type.

Via MiXCR, TCRdb re-called the reads, giving one row per CDR3 protein. The profile shows about 530,000 distinct CDR3 sequences, around a quarter of them singletons. With V trimmed by 7 bases and J by 8 bases, 5 bases remained unmatched. CDR1 is LNHDA, CDR2 SQIVND, per germline (reference sequence). The CDR3 loop spans 12 amino acids. Findings and caveats of the study: Summed frequency of shared TCR beta families picked out CMV carriers who also had the relevant HLA. The response measured ex vivo was dominated by TCR beta clonotypes (HLA-C-restricted and CMV-specific).

The rearrangement uses TRBV19 and TRBJ1-2, with 9 bases aligning to TRBD1. This receptor was identified in a human donor in good health (CMV status not recorded). Some clones in this sample may be carry-over from other donors' samples. The sequenced sample consisted of PBMCs. CDR3 sequence: CASMDRGDGYTF. The CDR3, as DNA: TGTGCCAGTATGGACAGGGGAGACGGCTACACCTTC.